A single sample gave rise to the 13 T cell receptor beta chains below, sequenced in a study of Graves' ophthalmopathy and Graves' hyperthyroidism. Investigators amplified TCR beta CDR3 regions from RNA transcripts. HTBI primers primed a first-round RT-PCR, and a second-round multiplex PCR followed. Via MiXCR, TCRdb re-called the multiplex PCR reads, giving one row per CDR3 protein. This sample has more than 300,000 distinct CDR3 sequences; about a sixth occur once, and the top ten carry 2.4%. The sample was peripheral blood. The receptors come from an adult woman with stable Graves' hyperthyroidism.

This clonotype has more than one count but fewer than ten. The chain joins TRBV28 to TRBJ2-7; D possibly corresponds to TRBD2 (6 bases). The CDR3 runs 15 residues. Germline-derived CDR1 and CDR2 are MDHEN and SYDVKM. The germline V and J ends were trimmed by 6 bases and 6 bases, with 21 bases remaining between them. The CDR3 region has the DNA TGTGCCAGCAGCTCCCTGGACGGACCGGGAGTCGAGCAGTACTTC. This translates into CASSSLDGPGVEQYF.

This clonotype was observed a handful of times. CDR3 region: CASSLGHGYEQYF. Here the CDR3 DNA reads TGTGCCAGCAGCTTGGGACACGGCTACGAGCAGTACTTC. This sequence joins TRBV11-3 and TRBJ2-7, with a tentative D call TRBD1 (6 bases). Germline assignment: CDR1 SGHNT and CDR2 YENEEA. This CDR3 region has 13 residues. Trimming took off 3 bases at V and 3 bases at J, with 9 bases between the two ends.

In its sample, this clonotype was seen many times. The genes are TRBV20-1 and TRBJ1-2; 7 nucleotides line up with TRBD1. Trimming cost V 2 bases and J 4 bases; bases outside gene matches: 4. CDR1 and CDR2 from the germline V gene are DFQATT and SNEGSKA (reference sequence). The CDR3 covers 13 residues. The CDR3 region has the DNA TGCAGTGCTAGACAACAGGGGACCTATGGCTACACCTTC. Translating it yields CSARQQGTYGYTF.

This clonotype occurred many times. The chain links TRBV6-2 or TRBV6-3 to TRBJ1-2, with D tentatively TRBD1 (5 bases). The CDR3 sequence is 15 residues long. Germline V gives CDR1 MNHEY, CDR2 SVGEGT. Trimming took 0 bases from V and 4 from J, leaving 12 bases between them. The chain's CDR3 is CASSYSIGGVYGYTF. The CDR3, as DNA: TGTGCCAGCAGTTACTCGATCGGGGGAGTCTATGGCTACACCTTC.

This clonotype was seen at least ten times. The rearrangement uses TRBV6-5 and TRBJ2-5; D ambiguous. Trimming left V 4 bases short and J 5 bases short, with 14 bases between. The CDR3 loop spans 14 amino acids. CDR1 and CDR2 from the germline V gene are MNHEY and SVGAGI. The CDR3 loop reads CASSSDSAGETQYF. The CDR3 region has the DNA TGTGCCAGCAGTTCCGACTCGGCCGGTGAGACCCAGTACTTC.

In its sample, this clonotype was seen many times. This chain connects TRBV13 to TRBJ2-7; possible D gene TRBD1, 5 bases. V lost 5 bases and J 2 bases, leaving 16 bases between the germline ends. Germline V gives CDR1 PRHDT, CDR2 FYEKMQ (reference sequence). The CDR3 runs to 15 residues. CDR3 region: CASSNGAGPTYEQYF. CDR3 coding DNA: TGTGCCAGCAGCAATGGGGCAGGGCCGACCTACGAGCAGTACTTC. The full variable domain, completed using reference TRBV13 and TRBJ2-7, is AAGVIQSPRHLIKEKRETATLKCYPIPRHDTVYWYQQGPGQDPQFLISFYEKMQSDKGSIPDRFSAQQFSDYHSELNMSSLELGDSALYFCASSNGAGPTYEQYFGPGTRLTVT.

This clonotype was seen only a few times. The chain has TRBV28 and TRBJ1-1, with D perhaps TRBD1 (6 bases). V gave up 6 bases and J gave up 8 bases, with 13 bases separating them. CDR1 is MDHEN, CDR2 SYDVKM, per germline. The length of the CDR3 is 12 residues. The chain's CDR3 is CASRKPGTEAFF. CDR3 nucleotide sequence: TGTGCCAGCAGAAAACCCGGGACAGAAGCTTTCTTT.

This clonotype appeared many times. This chain links TRBV11-3 with TRBJ2-2; D unclear. The CDR3 is 17 amino acids. Germline assignment: CDR1 SGHNT and CDR2 YENEEA. V was cut by 5 bases and J by 5 bases, with 21 bases left in between. The CDR3, as DNA: TGTGCCAGCAGCCCCAACGCAGGCTTAGGAAGGACCGGGGAGCTGTTTTTT. As protein: CASSPNAGLGRTGELFF.

This clonotype appeared many times. V usage is TRBV27 and J usage is TRBJ1-5, with D perhaps TRBD1 (6 bases). The CDR3 spans 18 residues. V was cut by 6 bases and J by 0 bases, with 21 bases left in between. CDR1 is MNHEY, CDR2 SMNVEV, per germline (reference sequence). The CDR3 region has the DNA TGTGCCAGCAGCCCCATGGGGTACAGGGACTATAGCAATCAGCCCCAGCATTTT. Protein: CASSPMGYRDYSNQPQHF.

This clonotype has ten or more counts. V usage is TRBV20-1 and J usage is TRBJ2-3, with D possibly called TRBD1 or TRBD2 (6 bases each). The CDR3 has 13 residues. Trimming left V 6 bases short and J 4 bases short, with 14 bases between. The germline CDR1 and CDR2 sequences are DFQATT and SNEGSKA (reference sequence). CDR3 nucleotide sequence: TGCAGTGCGCGACTGGAGGGGGCAGATACGCAGTATTTT. Encoded protein: CSARLEGADTQYF.

This clonotype was observed at least ten times. The chain combines TRBV7-8 with TRBJ1-5, with 7 bases identical to TRBD1. The CDR3 has 15 amino acids. CDR1 and CDR2 (germline): SGHVS, FQNEAQ. The J segment lost 6 bases and the V segment lost 4 bases, leaving 9 bases of the junction unmatched. The chain's CDR3 is CASSSTGALFQPQHF. The CDR3 coding sequence is TGTGCCAGCAGCTCAACAGGGGCGTTATTTCAGCCCCAGCATTTT.

In this sample, this clonotype turned up many times. The V gene is TRBV7-2, the J gene TRBJ1-1, with 8 bases identical to TRBD1. Germline CDR1 is SGHTA and CDR2 is FQGNSA. V was clipped by 2 bases and J by 1 base; unmatched bases: 6. The length of the CDR3 is 16 residues. In DNA, the CDR3 is TGTGCCAGCAGCTTAAGACCGACAGGGGCGAACACTGAAGCTTTCTTT. Encoded protein: CASSLRPTGANTEAFF. Full variable domain (rest looked up from reference TRBV7-2 and TRBJ1-1): GAGVSQSPSNKVTEKGKDVELRCDPISGHTALYWYRQSLGQGLEFLIYFQGNSAPDKSGLPSDRFSAERTGGSVSTLTIQRTQQEDSAVYLCASSLRPTGANTEAFFGQGTRLTVV.

This clonotype was recorded at least ten times. For the CDR3, the DNA is TGCAGCGTTGATCTGAGGCGCAGGGAGACGAACCAAGAGACCCAGTACTTC. Its protein is CSVDLRRRETNQETQYF. The J gene is TRBJ2-5, the V gene TRBV29-1, with D possibly called TRBD1 or TRBD2 (5 bases each). The CDR3 extends over 17 amino acids. V gave up 3 bases and J gave up 0 bases, with 20 bases separating them. Germline V gene data show CDR1 as SQVTM and CDR2 as ANQGSEA.